The next 26 T cell receptor beta chains were all read from a single sample in a study of cytomegalovirus exposure and HLA in healthy donors. PCR used 60 Vbeta primers and 13 Jbeta primers. Profiled with immunoSEQ multiplex PCR; TCRdb holds only in-frame clones, not every one. Among 200,000 to 250,000 clones listed, about 80% were seen once. Sample: PBMCs. The receptors stem from a woman aged 55-70 years in good health and CMV-seropositive.

The rearrangement uses TRBV7-2 and TRBJ1-5, with D tentatively TRBD1 (6 bases). The germline V and J ends were trimmed by 5 bases and 3 bases, with 11 bases remaining between them. The CDR3 spans 14 residues. Germline V gene data show CDR1 as SGHTA and CDR2 as FQGNSA. This CDR3 is CASSIQGHNQPQHF. CDR3 DNA sequence: TGTGCCAGCAGCATACAGGGCCACAATCAGCCCCAGCATTTT.

This chain uses TRBV30 with TRBJ1-5, with D tentatively TRBD1 (5 bases). The CDR3 runs 13 residues. V lost 4 bases to trimming and J lost 4 bases, with 11 bases between them. Germline V gene sequence: CDR1 GTSNPN, CDR2 SVGIG (reference sequence). CDR3 coding DNA: TGTGCCTGGACGGCGGGGGGAAATCAGCCCCAGCATTTT. It translates to CAWTAGGNQPQHF.

CDR3 protein: CASSSNLPPYEQYF. DNA for the CDR3: TGTGCCAGCAGCTCTAACCTACCTCCCTACGAGCAGTACTTC. J is TRBJ2-7 and V is TRBV5-6; no definite D call. V lost 3 bases and J 2 bases, leaving 12 bases between the germline ends. Germline V gene sequence: CDR1 SGHDT, CDR2 YYEEEE. This CDR3 is built from 14 residues. Variable domain in full (rest from reference TRBV5-6 and TRBJ2-7): DAGVTQSPTHLIKTRGQQVTLRCSPKSGHDTVSWYQQALGQGPQFIFQYYEEEERQRGNFPDRFSGHQFPNYSSELNVNALLLGDSALYLCASSSNLPPYEQYFGPGTRLTVT.

On this clone: Germline is not matched at one junction end, which may reflect a read error. The same CDR3 arises from other DNA sequences in this sample as well. This chain connects TRBV9 to TRBJ2-3, with TRBD1 identical over 12 bases. Germline values: CDR1 SGDLS, CDR2 YYNGEE. This CDR3 region has 16 residues. The CDR3, as DNA: TGTGCCAGCAGCGTAGAGGGACAGGGGGCCGCAGATACGCAGTACTTT. As protein: CASSVEGQGAADTQYF. Filled out from reference TRBV9 and TRBJ2-3, the complete variable domain reads DSGVTQTPKHLITATGQRVTLRCSPRSGDLSVYWYQQSLDQGLQFLIQYYNGEERAKGNILERFSAQQFPDLHSELNLSSLELGDSALYFCASSVEGQGAADTQYFGPGTRLTVL.

Details on this clone: The same CDR3 also results from other DNA sequences found in this sample. The chain couples TRBV5-1 to TRBJ1-1; D is perhaps TRBD1 (5 bases). The CDR3 extends over 13 amino acids. V was pared by 4 bases and J by 4 bases, with 11 bases between. The V gene's germline CDR1 is SGHRS and CDR2 YFSETQ. The CDR3 reads CASSGGGGTEAFF. Written as DNA, the CDR3 is TGCGCCAGCAGCGGGGGGGGAGGCACTGAAGCTTTCTTT.

The V call is TRBV12-5, the J call TRBJ2-3; 14 nucleotides match TRBD2. Trimming removed 0 bases from V and 6 bases from J; junction bases left unmatched: 14. Per the germline V gene, CDR1 is LGHNT and CDR2 is FRNRAP. This CDR3 is built from 20 residues. CDR3 nucleotides: TGTGCTAGTGGTTTGGTACTAGTCTGGGGACTAGCGGGAGCTCTGGATACGCAGTATTTT. Its translation: CASGLVLVWGLAGALDTQYF. Together with reference TRBV12-5 and TRBJ2-3, the CDR3 gives the full variable domain: DARVTQTPRHKVTEMGQEVTMRCQPILGHNTVFWYRQTMMQGLELLAYFRNRAPLDDSGMPKDRFSAEMPDATLATLKIQPSEPRDSAVYFCASGLVLVWGLAGALDTQYFGPGTRLTVL.

The genes are TRBV2 and TRBJ2-5, with TRBD2 matching 14 bases. J was trimmed by 4 bases and V by 5 bases; bases with no gene match: 6. Per the germline V gene, CDR1 is SNHLY and CDR2 is FYNNEI. The CDR3 contains 16 residues. The CDR3 region has the DNA TGTGCCAGCAGTTCGGGGACTAGCGGGAGAGGAGAGACCCAGTACTTC. It encodes CASSSGTSGRGETQYF.

For the CDR3, the DNA is TGCGCCAGCACGACAGGAGATAGCCAAGAGACCCAGTACTTC. This codes for CASTTGDSQETQYF. This chain connects TRBV5-1 to TRBJ2-5; the D gene is possibly TRBD1 (6 bases). V was shortened by 6 bases and J by 1 base, with 13 bases between the two germline ends. The CDR3 has 14 amino acids. Germline V gene data show CDR1 as SGHRS and CDR2 as YFSETQ.

The chain recombines TRBV13 with TRBJ1-1; 8 bases match TRBD1. CDR1 is PRHDT and CDR2 is FYEKMQ in the germline V gene (reference sequence). J was trimmed by 5 bases and V by 6 bases; bases with no gene match: 8. The CDR3 has 14 residues. CDR3 bases: TGTGCCAGCAGTCCAAACAGGGGGTGGACTGAAGCTTTCTTT. Protein: CASSPNRGWTEAFF.

The chain carries TRBV2 and TRBJ1-2; 7 bases agree with TRBD1. Germline CDR1 SNHLY, CDR2 FYNNEI. The CDR3 extends over 14 amino acids. With 6 bases clipped from V and 4 bases from J, the junction kept 8 bases outside the gene matches. This chain's CDR3 is CASSLTGAPYGYTF. CDR3 in DNA: TGTGCCAGCAGCCTTACAGGGGCCCCCTATGGCTACACCTTC.

This chain uses TRBV13 with TRBJ2-5; D ambiguous. This CDR3 spans 13 amino acids. Germline V gives CDR1 PRHDT, CDR2 FYEKMQ (reference sequence). V lost 9 bases and J 2 bases, leaving 13 bases between the germline ends. CDR3 DNA sequence: TGTGCCAGTGGCTTTGGCGGTCAAGAGACCCAGTACTTC. Its translation: CASGFGGQETQYF.

This clone came up a few times. This chain links TRBV5-1 with TRBJ2-7; 10 nucleotides align to TRBD2. There are 14 residues in the CDR3. Germline CDR1 SGHRS, CDR2 YFSETQ. J was trimmed by 5 bases and V by 1 base; bases with no gene match: 3. Here the CDR3 reads CASSLPSGRDEQYF. CDR3 in DNA: TGCGCCAGCAGCTTGCCTAGCGGGAGAGACGAGCAGTACTTC.

CDR3 bases: TGCGCCAGCAGCCCACTCCTACAGGGCGATGAAGCTTTCTTT. Translation: CASSPLLQGDEAFF. This chain joins TRBV5-1 and TRBJ1-1; possibly TRBD1 for D (6 bases). Trimming took off 4 bases at V and 7 bases at J, with 17 bases between the two ends. CDR1 and CDR2 from the germline V gene are SGHRS and YFSETQ. This CDR3 is built from 14 residues.

The chain joins TRBV7-2 to TRBJ2-7; 10 nucleotides align to TRBD2. V dropped 6 bases and J dropped 6; count of bases not matched to a gene: 17. The CDR3 runs 17 residues. CDR1 and CDR2 (germline): SGHTA, FQGNSA. The CDR3 DNA is TGTGCCAGCAGTCCCGGGGGGCTAGCGGGAGTAAAGGGCGAGCAGTACTTC. This gives the protein CASSPGGLAGVKGEQYF.

The genes are TRBV6-6 and TRBJ2-7, with unresolved D. The CDR3 is 14 residues long. The V end was cut by 6 bases, the J end by 0 bases, with 12 bases between. CDR1 and CDR2 (germline): MNHNY, SVGAGI (reference sequence). The CDR3 loop is CASSAPLDSYEQYF. The CDR3 coding sequence is TGTGCCAGCAGCGCCCCACTCGACTCCTACGAGCAGTACTTC.

Points on this clone: Other DNA sequences from this sample encode an identical CDR3 as well. The chain has TRBV6-1 and TRBJ2-7; TRBD2 is a possible D gene (5 bases). V gave up 1 base and J gave up 2 bases, with 12 bases separating them. The length of the CDR3 is 15 residues. CDR1 is MNHNS, CDR2 SASEGT, per germline. The CDR3 loop reads CASSEGGLAPYEQYF. The CDR3 coding sequence is TGTGCCAGCAGTGAAGGAGGGCTAGCACCCTACGAGCAGTACTTC.

This chain joins TRBV2 and TRBJ2-1, with TRBD1 identical over 9 bases. From germline, CDR1 is SNHLY and CDR2 FYNNEI. V shed 4 bases and J 2 bases; nucleotides not matched to a gene: 3. This CDR3 is built from 15 residues. The CDR3 here is CASSAGDRAYNEQFF. Written as DNA, the CDR3 is TGTGCCAGCAGTGCCGGGGACAGGGCCTACAATGAGCAGTTCTTC.

DNA for the CDR3: TGTGCCAGCAGCTTAGCCAACCGGCTAGTTGTAGCGCAGTATTTT. It codes for CASSLANRLVVAQYF. The V gene is TRBV7-9, the J gene TRBJ2-3; D call uncertain. Looked up from germline, CDR1 is SEHNR and CDR2 is FQNEAQ (reference sequence). This CDR3 region has 15 residues. Between the trimmed V and J ends, which lost 0 bases and 10 bases, there was a span of 17 bases.

The chain links TRBV2 to TRBJ2-2; 8 bases line up with TRBD2. The CDR3 is 15 residues long. J was trimmed by 7 bases and V by 3 bases; bases with no gene match: 7. Germline CDR1 reads SNHLY; CDR2 reads FYNNEI. CDR3 in amino acids: CASSEEGGRIGELFF. The CDR3 DNA is TGTGCCAGCAGTGAGGAGGGCGGGAGGATCGGGGAGCTGTTTTTT.

This clone was observed a few times. The rearrangement uses TRBV28 and TRBJ2-2; TRBD1 is a possible D gene (6 bases). CDR1 MDHEN and CDR2 SYDVKM come from the germline V gene. The CDR3 contains 13 residues. V shed 6 bases and J shed 1 base, with 6 bases lying between them. CDR3 amino acids: CASRGQNTGELFF. The CDR3, as DNA: TGTGCCAGCAGGGGACAGAACACCGGGGAGCTGTTTTTT.

The chain employs TRBV30 and TRBJ1-1, with 8 bases matching TRBD1. J lost 8 bases, V lost 2 bases, and 16 bases had no gene match. The CDR3 has 16 residues. Per the germline V gene, CDR1 is GTSNPN and CDR2 is SVGIG (reference sequence). Written as DNA, the CDR3 is TGTGCCTGGAGTAGGAGGGCAGGGGGCGGCTCAAAGGAAGCTTTCTTT. It translates to CAWSRRAGGGSKEAFF.

This clone has more than one count but fewer than ten. This sequence joins TRBV6-4 and TRBJ1-1, with D possibly being TRBD1 (5 bases). Germline values: CDR1 MRHNA, CDR2 SNTAGT. V was shortened by 0 bases and J by 9 bases, with 20 bases between the two germline ends. The CDR3 is made up of 16 amino acids. The CDR3 spells CASSDSLRGVPGKAFF. The CDR3 bases are TGTGCCAGCAGTGACTCGTTGCGGGGGGTCCCAGGGAAAGCTTTCTTT.

This sequence joins TRBV18 and TRBJ2-7, with TRBD1 as a possible D gene (6 bases). CDR1 and CDR2 from the germline V gene are KGHSH and LQKENI. Between the trimmed V and J ends, which lost 2 bases and 3 bases, there was a span of 14 bases. The CDR3 totals 15 residues. The CDR3 region is CASSPGRTDNYEQYF. In nucleotides, the CDR3 is TGTGCCAGCTCACCAGGGCGGACAGACAACTACGAGCAGTACTTC.

This chain joins TRBV30 and TRBJ2-1, with unresolved D. CDR1 and CDR2 from the germline V gene are GTSNPN and SVGIG (reference sequence). CDR3 size: 12 residues. V dropped 0 bases and J dropped 7 bases, with 7 bases sitting between them. The CDR3 coding sequence is TGTGCCTGGAGTGTAGCCAGGAATGAGCAGTTCTTC. Translation gives CAWSVARNEQFF.

The V gene is TRBV6-5, the J gene TRBJ2-2; D is uncertain. Germline assignment: CDR1 MNHEY and CDR2 SVGAGI. This CDR3 is 12 amino acids long. Trimming pared 7 bases from V and 7 bases from J, leaving 10 bases between. The CDR3: CASTRGNGELFF. CDR3 nucleotide sequence: TGTGCCAGCACGCGCGGAAACGGGGAGCTGTTTTTT.

The rearrangement links TRBV2 to TRBJ1-1, with 8 bases lining up with TRBD1. J gave up 1 base and V 7 bases, and 5 bases lay outside the gene matches. CDR1 is SNHLY, CDR2 FYNNEI, per germline. This CDR3 is 14 amino acids long. In DNA form, the CDR3 reads TGTGCCAGCAACAAAGGACAGGGGAACACTGAAGCTTTCTTT. This gives the protein CASNKGQGNTEAFF.